The present entry profiles one T cell receptor (beta chain) with its context. The antigen remains unidentified. These data originate in a study of cytomegalovirus exposure and HLA in healthy donors. Study outcomes and limitations: Apart from CMV serostatus, no immune exposure information was available. Reportedly, a later analysis found an Asian-associated ancestry cluster had fewer N-insertions than the roughly 670-donor mean. Confirmation in vitro established that a few CMV-associated chains were specific for CMV antigens. TCR beta V- and J-gene trimming was later associated with a missense DCLRE1C variant.

13 Jbeta primers and 60 Vbeta primers were used for the PCR. Clones were sequenced by immunoSEQ multiplex PCR, and TCRdb holds only the in-frame ones, with some missing. The repertoire consists of approximately 89,000 clones, with 85% occurring once and the leading ten covering 6.5% to 8.5%. CDR3 length: 14 amino acids. Germline V lookup: CDR1 SGHDT, CDR2 YYEEEE. The V end lost 0 bases, the J end lost 8 bases, and 14 bases lay between the germline ends. The chain is built from TRBV5-6 and TRBJ1-2, with TRBD1 as a possible D gene (5 bases). Sequenced: PBMCs. This clonotype was obtained from a man aged 40-50 years in good health and CMV-seropositive. In DNA, the CDR3 is TGTGCCAGCAGCTTGGGAACAGGACGCAAAGGCTACACCTTC. This translates into CASSLGTGRKGYTF.